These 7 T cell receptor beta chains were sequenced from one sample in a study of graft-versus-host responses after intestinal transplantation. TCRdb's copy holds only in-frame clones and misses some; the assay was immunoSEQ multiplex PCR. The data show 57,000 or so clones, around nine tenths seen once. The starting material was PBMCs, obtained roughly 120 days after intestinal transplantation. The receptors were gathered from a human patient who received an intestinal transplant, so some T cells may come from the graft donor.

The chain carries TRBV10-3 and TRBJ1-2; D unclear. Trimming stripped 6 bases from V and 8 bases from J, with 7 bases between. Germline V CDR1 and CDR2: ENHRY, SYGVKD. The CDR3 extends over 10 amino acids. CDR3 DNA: TGTGCCATCAGGGGAGAAGGCTACACCTTC. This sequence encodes CAIRGEGYTF.

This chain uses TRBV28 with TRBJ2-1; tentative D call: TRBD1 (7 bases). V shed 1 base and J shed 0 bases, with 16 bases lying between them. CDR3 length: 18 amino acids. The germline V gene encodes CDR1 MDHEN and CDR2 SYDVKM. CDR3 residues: CASSLFQGGPSSYNEQFF. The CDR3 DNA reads TGTGCCAGCAGTTTATTCCAGGGGGGTCCCAGCTCCTACAATGAGCAGTTCTTC.

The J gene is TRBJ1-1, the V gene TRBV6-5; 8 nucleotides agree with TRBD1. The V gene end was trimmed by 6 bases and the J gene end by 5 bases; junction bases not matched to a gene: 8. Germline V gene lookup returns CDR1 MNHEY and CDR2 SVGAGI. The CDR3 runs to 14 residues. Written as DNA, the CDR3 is TGTGCCAGCAGCCAAGGACAGGGTTGGACTGAAGCTTTCTTT. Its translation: CASSQGQGWTEAFF.

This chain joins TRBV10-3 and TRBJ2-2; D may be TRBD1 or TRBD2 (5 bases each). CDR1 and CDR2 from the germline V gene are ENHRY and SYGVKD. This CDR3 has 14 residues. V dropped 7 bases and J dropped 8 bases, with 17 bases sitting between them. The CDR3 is CAITRDPLGGELFF. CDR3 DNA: TGTGCCATCACTCGGGACCCCCTTGGGGGGGAGCTGTTTTTT.

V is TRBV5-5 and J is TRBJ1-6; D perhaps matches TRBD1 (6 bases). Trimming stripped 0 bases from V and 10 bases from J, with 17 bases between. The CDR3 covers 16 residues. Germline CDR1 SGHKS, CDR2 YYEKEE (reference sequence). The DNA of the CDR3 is TGTGCCAGCAGCTTGGGTCTACAGGGATTTCGGTCACCCCTCCACTTT. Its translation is CASSLGLQGFRSPLHF.

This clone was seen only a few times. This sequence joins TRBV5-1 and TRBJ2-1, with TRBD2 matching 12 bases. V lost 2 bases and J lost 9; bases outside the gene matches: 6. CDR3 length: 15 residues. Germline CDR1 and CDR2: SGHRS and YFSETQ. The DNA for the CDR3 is TGCGCCAGCAGCTTCCGACTAGCGGGAGACGGTGAGCAGTTCTTC. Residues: CASSFRLAGDGEQFF. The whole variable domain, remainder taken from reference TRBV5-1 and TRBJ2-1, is KAGVTQTPRYLIKTRGQQVTLSCSPISGHRSVSWYQQTPGQGLQFLFEYFSETQRNKGNFPGRFSGRQFSNSRSEMNVSTLELGDSALYLCASSFRLAGDGEQFFGPGTRLTVL.

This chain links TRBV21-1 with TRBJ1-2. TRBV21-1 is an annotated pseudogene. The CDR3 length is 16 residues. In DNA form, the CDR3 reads TGTGCCAGCAGCAAAGGCTCGGACGGAGGTGACTATGGCTACACCTTC. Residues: CASSKGSDGGDYGYTF.